These T cell receptor beta chains were read from a single sample in a study of T cells after yellow fever vaccination. MiXCR was run by TCRdb on the 5' RACE reads, yielding one entry per CDR3 protein. Among about 550,000 distinct CDR3 sequences listed, roughly 19% were seen once. The specimen comprised PBMCs, sampled 15 days after the yellow fever booster vaccination. The source of these receptors is a man aged 25-45 years who received the YFV17D yellow fever vaccine. CDR3s include the opening cysteine and the closing phenylalanine or tryptophan. The D gene is left open where the match is weak. Expanded clones get a size class; other rows say once, few or many, or leave the size out.

TRBV6-2/TRBV6-3	TRBD2	TRBJ2-1	-	CASSYWGGRAAYNEQFF	TGTGCCAGCAGTTACTGGGGCGGGAGGGCCGCCTACAATGAGCAGTTCTTC
TRBV7-2	-	TRBJ2-5	-	CASSLYPSQETQYF	TGTGCCAGCAGCTTATATCCTTCCCAAGAGACCCAGTACTTC
TRBV19	TRBD2	TRBJ2-1	few	CASRILAGEGNEQFF	TGTGCCAGTAGAATACTAGCGGGAGAAGGTAATGAGCAGTTCTTC
TRBV4-3	TRBD2	TRBJ2-5	-	CASSQEAATSGAQETQYF	TGCGCCAGCAGCCAAGAGGCCGCGACTAGCGGGGCACAAGAGACCCAGTACTTC
TRBV29-1	-	TRBJ2-3	-	CSVVGAARTDTQYF	TGCAGCGTTGTAGGAGCGGCACGCACAGATACGCAGTATTTT
TRBV6-2/TRBV6-3	-	TRBJ2-7	few	CASSYALSSYEQYF	TGTGCCAGCAGTTACGCCTTGAGCTCCTACGAGCAGTACTTC
TRBV5-1	-	TRBJ2-5	few	CASSVSGGPETQYF	TGCGCCAGCAGCGTCTCGGGCGGCCCAGAGACCCAGTACTTC
TRBV7-9	-	TRBJ2-7	-	CASSPEGGFVDEQYF	TGTGCCAGCAGCCCCGAGGGGGGTTTCGTAGACGAGCAGTACTTC
TRBV5-1	-	TRBJ1-1	few	CASLREGGGTEAFF	TGCGCCAGCCTCAGAGAGGGGGGAGGAACTGAAGCTTTCTTT
TRBV6-5	-	TRBJ2-1	few	CASSHNQYEQFF	TGTGCCAGCAGTCACAATCAGTATGAGCAGTTCTTC
TRBV6-5	TRBD2	TRBJ2-3	-	CASSLGTSGRTDTQYF	TGTGCCAGCAGTTTGGGGACTAGCGGACGCACAGATACGCAGTATTTT
TRBV7-9	-	TRBJ2-3	few	CASSLASPRNTQYF	TGTGCCAGCAGCTTAGCCTCTCCTCGTAATACGCAGTATTTT
TRBV7-2	TRBD1	TRBJ1-2	few	CASSFRSGTGADGYTF	TGTGCCAGCAGCTTCCGATCCGGGACAGGGGCGGATGGCTACACCTTC
TRBV7-8	TRBD1	TRBJ2-1	few	CASSGQGQLMSSYNEQFF	TGTGCCAGCTCGGGACAGGGCCAGCTGATGAGTTCCTACAATGAGCAGTTCTTC
TRBV20-1	TRBD1	TRBJ1-1	-	CSATGTDNTEAFF	TGCAGTGCGACCGGGACAGATAACACTGAAGCTTTCTTT
TRBV18	-	TRBJ2-6	few	CASSGRSGANVLTF	TGTGCCAGCTCAGGCCGCTCTGGGGCCAACGTCCTGACTTTC
TRBV7-9	-	TRBJ2-5	-	CASVRGVTETQYF	TGTGCCAGTGTTAGAGGAGTGACGGAGACCCAGTACTTC
TRBV29-1	TRBD2	TRBJ2-1	few	CSLGTSGKGEQFF	TGCAGCTTAGGGACTAGCGGGAAGGGTGAGCAGTTCTTC
TRBV12-3/TRBV12-4	-	TRBJ1-1	many	CASSFWEGDTEAFF	TGTGCCAGCAGTTTTTGGGAGGGGGACACTGAAGCTTTCTTT
TRBV7-2	TRBD2	TRBJ2-5	-	CASSPEIAGEETQYF	TGTGCCAGCAGCCCGGAGATAGCGGGGGAAGAGACCCAGTACTTC
TRBV4-3	-	TRBJ2-1	-	CASSQEDWRTNEQFF	TGCGCCAGCAGCCAAGAGGACTGGAGAACCAATGAGCAGTTCTTC
TRBV20-1	-	TRBJ2-4	-	CSAPKGLESKNIQYF	TGCAGTGCTCCAAAGGGGCTAGAGTCCAAAAACATTCAGTACTTC
TRBV12-5	TRBD2	TRBJ2-7	few	CASSFGLANEQYF	TGTGCTAGTAGTTTCGGACTAGCAAACGAGCAGTACTTC
TRBV4-2	-	TRBJ2-5	-	CASSQDGGRSLTYQETQYF	TGTGCCAGCAGCCAAGATGGCGGACGGAGTCTGACATACCAAGAGACCCAGTACTTC
TRBV3-1	-	TRBJ1-4	-	CASSQSTGIANEKLFF	TGTGCCAGCAGCCAGTCCACAGGGATCGCTAATGAAAAACTGTTTTTT
TRBV29-1	-	TRBJ2-1	few	CSVWGYSSYNEQFF	TGCAGCGTTTGGGGCTACAGCTCCTACAATGAGCAGTTCTTC
TRBV18	-	TRBJ2-7	-	CASSPTGPGDEQYF	TGTGCCAGCTCACCGACAGGGCCGGGGGACGAGCAGTACTTC
TRBV29-1	TRBD1	TRBJ2-7	-	CSVGQGVSYEQYF	TGCAGCGTTGGACAGGGGGTTTCCTACGAGCAGTACTTC
TRBV27	TRBD1	TRBJ2-7	few	CASSRQGFVDEQYF	TGTGCCAGCAGCCGACAGGGTTTTGTAGATGAGCAGTACTTC
TRBV5-1	-	TRBJ2-5	-	CASSLVRSSGDGETQYF	TGCGCCAGCAGCTTGGTACGGTCTTCTGGGGATGGAGAGACCCAGTACTTC
TRBV7-9	-	TRBJ2-3	many	CASSLGVAASTDTQYF	TGTGCCAGCAGCTTAGGAGTAGCGGCTAGCACAGATACGCAGTATTTT
TRBV30	-	TRBJ2-3	-	CAWSVQAFTDTQYF	TGTGCCTGGAGTGTACAGGCTTTCACAGATACGCAGTATTTT
TRBV20-1	-	TRBJ2-5	-	CSAPRDTQETQYF	TGCAGTGCACCGCGGGACACCCAAGAGACCCAGTACTTC
TRBV6-2/TRBV6-3	-	TRBJ2-7	few	CASGQSSYEQYF	TGTGCCAGCGGACAGAGCTCCTACGAGCAGTACTTC
TRBV20-1	TRBD2	TRBJ2-3	few	CSAGGLAGGFSTDTQYF	TGCAGTGCTGGTGGACTAGCGGGAGGCTTTAGCACAGATACGCAGTATTTT
TRBV29-1	-	TRBJ2-2	-	CSVVFRDTTGELFF	TGCAGCGTTGTATTCCGGGACACCACCGGGGAGCTGTTTTTT
TRBV6-5	TRBD2	TRBJ2-1	-	CASSYTGTSGVNEQFF	TGTGCCAGCAGTTACACCGGGACTAGCGGGGTGAATGAGCAGTTCTTC
TRBV6-5	TRBD2	TRBJ2-3	few	CASRLAGRTDTQYF	TGTGCCAGCAGGTTAGCGGGACGCACAGATACGCAGTATTTT
TRBV2	-	TRBJ2-7	few	CASSQVGQFYEQYF	TGTGCCAGCAGTCAAGTAGGACAGTTCTACGAGCAGTACTTC
TRBV10-2	-	TRBJ2-1	few	CASSPPVGQDNEQFF	TGCGCCAGCAGCCCCCCCGTCGGTCAGGACAATGAGCAGTTCTTC
TRBV10-3	TRBD1	TRBJ1-6	-	CAISEGQGVRSPLHF	TGTGCCATCAGTGAAGGGCAGGGGGTCCGATCACCCCTCCACTTT
TRBV5-4	-	TRBJ2-3	-	CASQEGHHTDTQYF	TGTGCCAGCCAAGAGGGCCATCACACAGATACGCAGTATTTT
TRBV12-3/TRBV12-4	TRBD2	TRBJ2-1	-	CASSFRTSGRGYNEQFF	TGTGCCAGCAGTTTCCGGACTAGCGGGAGGGGATACAATGAGCAGTTCTTC
TRBV4-3	-	TRBJ1-2	-	CASSQDLTVLGGYTF	TGCGCCAGCAGCCAAGATCTTACGGTTCTAGGCGGCTACACCTTC
TRBV6-5	-	TRBJ1-6	many	CASTTLADSPLHF	TGTGCCAGCACCACCCTCGCTGATTCACCCCTCCACTTT